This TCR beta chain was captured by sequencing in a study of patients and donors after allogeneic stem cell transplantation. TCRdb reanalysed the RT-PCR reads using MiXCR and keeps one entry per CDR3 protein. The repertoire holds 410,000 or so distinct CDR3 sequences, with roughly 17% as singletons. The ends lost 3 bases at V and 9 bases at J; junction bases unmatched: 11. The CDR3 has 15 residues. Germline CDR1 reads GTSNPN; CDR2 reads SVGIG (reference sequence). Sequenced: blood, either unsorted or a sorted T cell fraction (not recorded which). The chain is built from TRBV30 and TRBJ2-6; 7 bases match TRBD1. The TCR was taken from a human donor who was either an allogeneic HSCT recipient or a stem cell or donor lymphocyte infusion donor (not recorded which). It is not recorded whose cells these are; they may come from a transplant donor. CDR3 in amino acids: CAWRRKGGYINVLTF. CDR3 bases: TGTGCCTGGAGGAGAAAAGGGGGCTACATCAACGTCCTGACTTTC.